Below, 10 T cell receptor beta chains from the same sample are listed, as sequenced in a study of blood T cell repertoires in COVID-19. TCRdb keeps only in-frame clones here, not all; method: immunoSEQ multiplex PCR. The table has about 350,000 clones, 87% seen once; the top ten hold around 6%. The sequenced sample consisted of peripheral blood. The receptors were gathered from a woman aged 50 to 60 with COVID-19, enrolled during active disease.

The chain has TRBV3-1 (or the pseudogene TRBV3-2) and TRBJ1-1; TRBD1 aligns across 9 bases. The V gene end was trimmed by 4 bases and the J gene end by 1 base; junction bases not matched to a gene: 4. Germline CDR1 reads LGHDT; CDR2 reads YNNKEL (reference sequence). The length of the CDR3 is 15 residues. The CDR3 DNA follows: TGTGCCAGCAGCCCCCGGGACAGGGCGAACACTGAAGCTTTCTTT. It specifies CASSPRDRANTEAFF.

The chain links TRBV11-3 to TRBJ2-1; TRBD2 matches at 8 bases. The V and J ends lost 7 bases and 5 bases, in that order; junction bases with no gene match: 13. This CDR3 is built from 16 residues. The germline gives CDR1 SGHNT, CDR2 YENEEA. The CDR3: CASTPRSGGRNNEQFF. The CDR3 region has the DNA TGTGCCAGCACCCCCCGTTCTGGCGGGAGGAACAATGAGCAGTTCTTC. Together with reference TRBV11-3 and TRBJ2-1, the CDR3 gives the full variable domain: EAGVVQSPRYKIIEKKQPVAFWCNPISGHNTLYWYLQNLGQGPELLIRYENEEAVDDSQLPKDRFSAERLKGVDSTLKIQPAELGDSAVYLCASTPRSGGRNNEQFFGPGTRLTVL.

J is TRBJ2-1 and V is TRBV4-1, with TRBD1 as a possible D gene (6 bases). This CDR3 region has 17 residues. The germline CDR1 and CDR2 sequences are MGHRA and YSYEKL. Between the trimmed V and J ends, which lost 3 bases and 3 bases, there was a span of 18 bases. CDR3: CASSHGWGQNFYNEQFF. CDR3 DNA: TGCGCCAGCAGCCACGGCTGGGGGCAGAACTTCTACAATGAGCAGTTCTTC.

This chain links TRBV15 with TRBJ2-3; TRBD2 agrees at 7 bases. Germline lookup yields CDR1 LNHNV and CDR2 YYDKDF (reference sequence). V lost 5 bases, J lost 3 bases, and 11 bases stayed unmatched. The CDR3 length is 16 residues. The CDR3 spells CATSRGLVAETDTQYF. CDR3 nucleotides: TGTGCCACCAGCCGTGGACTAGTCGCGGAAACAGATACGCAGTATTTT.

This clone was detected only once. This CDR3 is also generated by other DNA sequences in the sample. CDR3 sequence reads: CASSAGTGGYEQYF. For the CDR3, the DNA is TGTGCCAGTAGTGCCGGGACAGGGGGTTACGAGCAGTACTTC. The V gene is TRBV19, the J gene TRBJ2-7; 11 bases line up with TRBD1. Germline loops: CDR1 LNHDA, CDR2 SQIVND (reference sequence). V was clipped by 5 bases and J by 4 bases; unmatched bases: 4. This CDR3 region has 14 residues.

V gene TRBV3-1 (or the pseudogene TRBV3-2) combines with J gene TRBJ2-5; a possible D gene is TRBD2 (5 bases). Germline CDR1 and CDR2: LGHDT and YNNKEL (reference sequence). With 4 bases removed from V and 1 base from J, the gap between germline ends came to 13 bases. The CDR3 is made up of 15 amino acids. As DNA, the CDR3 is TGTGCCAGCAGCCCACCGTCGGGGATCCAAGAGACCCAGTACTTC. Translating gives CASSPPSGIQETQYF.

This clone occurred a few times. This chain links TRBV10-3 with TRBJ1-2, with D possibly matching TRBD1 (5 bases). Germline V gene lookup returns CDR1 ENHRY and CDR2 SYGVKD. The ends were cut back, 4 bases at V and 8 bases at J, with 14 bases in the middle. The CDR3 spans 13 residues. CDR3 loop: CAISVEGTRGYTF. For the CDR3, the DNA is TGTGCCATCAGTGTGGAGGGGACGCGAGGCTACACCTTC.

V gene TRBV30 combines with J gene TRBJ1-5, with 9 bases fitting TRBD1. J was trimmed by 7 bases and V by 2 bases; bases with no gene match: 6. The germline gives CDR1 GTSNPN, CDR2 SVGIG (reference sequence). There are 14 residues in the CDR3. In nucleotides, the CDR3 is TGTGCCTGGAGTAGGGGACAGGGAGGGCAGCCCCAGCATTTT. Residues: CAWSRGQGGQPQHF.

This chain joins TRBV27 and TRBJ2-7, with 14 bases that match TRBD2. Trimming took 4 bases from V and 5 from J; bases not matched to a gene: 7. Germline CDR1 is MNHEY and CDR2 is SMNVEV (reference sequence). The CDR3 loop spans 16 amino acids. DNA for the CDR3: TGTGCCAGCAGTTATGCCCCGGGACTAGCGGGAGACGAGCAGTACTTC. This codes for CASSYAPGLAGDEQYF.

The chain links TRBV19 to TRBJ2-5; TRBD2 agrees at 8 bases. This CDR3 region has 15 residues. V trimming: 5 bases; J trimming: 2 bases; junction bases outside the gene matches: 7. From germline, CDR1 is LNHDA and CDR2 SQIVND (reference sequence). CDR3 coding DNA: TGTGCCAGTAGTCGGGGGGGCCTCGGACAAGAGACCCAGTACTTC. This sequence encodes CASSRGGLGQETQYF.